This T cell receptor (beta chain) originates from a study of chemoradiotherapy in HPV16-positive cancers. Study-wide background: Functional T-cell assays on a couple of HPV16-positive patients' cells defined candidate HPV-specific clones and common TCR motifs.

Findings of the study overall: HPV-responsive T-cell expansion during chemoradiotherapy was linked to improved recurrence-free survival in HPV16-positive patients.

Details on this clone: Its antigen remains unidentified.

Repertoires were generated with immunoSEQ multiplex PCR, while TCRdb's copy carries only in-frame clones and drops some. The sample has more than 13,000 clones, around 88% seen once; the top ten hold around 3.8%. Germline CDR1 SGHDN, CDR2 FVKESK. The CDR3 has 13 residues. With 4 bases removed from V and 7 bases from J, the gap between germline ends came to 13 bases. Repeated repertoire sampling spanned the course of chemoradiotherapy. The chain recombines TRBV14 with TRBJ1-2; no definite D call. Sequencing used blood, obtained from a patient who underwent chemoradiotherapy. The clonotype originates from a human donor with HPV-associated anogenital cancer. CDR3 nucleotide sequence: TGTGCCAGCAGCCTTTTTAAAGTGCTTGGCTACACCTTC. This codes for CASSLFKVLGYTF.